This entry is about one T cell receptor (beta chain). The antigen it binds to is not known. No qualities accompany the bases; no much larger clone lies one base away. The V end loses 6 bases and the J end loses 3 bases, and a stretch of 11 bases separates them. Taken from the germline V gene (reference sequence), the CDR1 and CDR2 loops are SGHNT and YYREEE. The CDR3, from cysteine to phenylalanine, totals 13 residues. The only DNA kept is the CDR3, 39 bases in frame from the first base. This record comes from a study of T cell responses to AZD1222 COVID-19 vaccine (dated by TCRdb to about 2021). With regard to the full study: AZD1222 recipients given second doses at about 4 weeks or at about 12 weeks were pooled, since spike-specific TCR depth and breadth were not found to differ between the two schedules. A total of 233 trial participants underwent TCR sequencing, of whom around 210 had received two doses of AZD1222 and about 25 had received two doses of the MenACWY control vaccine. Enrollment into the trials was organized by age into subgroups of 18-55, 56-69 and 70-plus years, and those subgroups contained roughly 140, 27 and 60 TCR-sequenced participants, respectively. Points the paper makes about the study in general: A significant rise in spike-specific TCR breadth and depth was observed after two AZD1222 doses relative to day 0 and relative to MenACWY recipients. Most participants were white British and females outnumbered males, and the authors suggested that clonal diversity may have been underestimated. No day 14 peak-response samples were available, so repertoires were characterized only after the peak T cell response. The vaccine-associated CD4 TCRs covered the entire spike protein, and the dominant responses fell in regions 160-218 and 743-854. Reportedly, almost half of the unique spike-specific TCRs recognized epitopes lying outside the regions that are mutated in the B.1.351 and B.1.1.7 variants. Only five to seven AZD1222 recipients were SARS-CoV-2 seropositive at baseline, limiting conclusions about previously exposed vaccinees. In the small 56-69-year group, the increase in depth fell short of significance, most likely because of low power.

The CDR3 regions of human TCRbeta chains were analyzed by immunosequencing. The original pipeline was this. Repertoire TCRs were checked for matches against a reference library of SARS-CoV-2-specific TCRs that had been generated using the MIRA antigen-specificity platform. Breadth was defined as the fraction of unique TCRs that were SARS-CoV-2-associated. Depth was defined as the fraction of total T cells that were SARS-CoV-2-associated. Using the MIRA data, each spike-specific TCR was mapped to the spike region that the TCR reacts to and placed in a CD4 or CD8 class. Log10-transformed breadth and depth values were compared by one-way ANOVA with Sidak's multiple comparisons tests. TCRdb re-hosts the immuneACCESS table, in-frame sequences only. Its copies lack some clones; in the studies checked, an unresolved V gene accounts for under half of them, and the cause for the rest is not known. V and J calls and clone size follow that table, whereas D and trimming were derived from the DNA. In this sample the table shows approximately 100,000 clones, 75% to 95% of which occur a single time. The ten largest make up about 1.5% of the sample.

The time point label, read with the paper, signifies: baseline before first vaccination. Samples from vaccinated people were obtained from the UK trials COV001 and COV002, which included a single-blind randomized controlled phase 2/3 trial of AZD1222 (ChAdOx1 nCoV-19) in healthy adults. For TCRbeta chain sequencing, PBMC samples from trial participants were taken at day 0 and at day 28 after the second dose. Sequences were derived from peripheral blood, sampled on day 0 of AZD1222 vaccination. The sequence joins TRBV5-4 to TRBJ2-3, with no confidently assigned D gene. The sequence was obtained from an adult in good health. Here the CDR3 is given as CASTRLPTDTQYF. DNA sequence: TGTGCCAGCACTAGACTCCCTACAGATACGCAGTATTTT.